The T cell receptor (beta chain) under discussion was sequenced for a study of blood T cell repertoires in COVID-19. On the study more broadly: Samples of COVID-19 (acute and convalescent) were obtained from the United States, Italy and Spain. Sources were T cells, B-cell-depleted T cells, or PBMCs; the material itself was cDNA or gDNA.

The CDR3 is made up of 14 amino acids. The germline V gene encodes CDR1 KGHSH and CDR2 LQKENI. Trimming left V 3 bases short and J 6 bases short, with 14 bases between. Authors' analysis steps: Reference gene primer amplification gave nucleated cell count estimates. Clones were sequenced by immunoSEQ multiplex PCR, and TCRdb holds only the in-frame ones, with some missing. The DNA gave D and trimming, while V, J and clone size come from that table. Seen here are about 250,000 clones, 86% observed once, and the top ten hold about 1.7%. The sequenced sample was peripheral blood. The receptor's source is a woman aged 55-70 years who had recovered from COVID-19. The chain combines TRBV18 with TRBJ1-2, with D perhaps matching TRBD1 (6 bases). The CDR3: CASSPPDRFNGYTF. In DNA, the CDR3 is TGTGCCAGCTCACCTCCGGACAGATTTAATGGCTACACCTTC.